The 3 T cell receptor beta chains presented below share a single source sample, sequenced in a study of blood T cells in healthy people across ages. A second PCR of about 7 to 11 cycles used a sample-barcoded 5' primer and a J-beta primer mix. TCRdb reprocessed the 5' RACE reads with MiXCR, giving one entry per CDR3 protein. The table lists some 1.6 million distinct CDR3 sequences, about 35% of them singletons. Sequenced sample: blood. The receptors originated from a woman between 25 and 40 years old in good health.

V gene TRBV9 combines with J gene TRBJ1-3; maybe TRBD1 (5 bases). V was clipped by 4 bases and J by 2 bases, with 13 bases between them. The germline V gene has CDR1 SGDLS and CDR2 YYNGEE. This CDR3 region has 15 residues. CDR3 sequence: CASSITGLTGNTIYF. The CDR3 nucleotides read TGTGCCAGCAGCATTACAGGTCTCACTGGAAACACCATATATTTT.

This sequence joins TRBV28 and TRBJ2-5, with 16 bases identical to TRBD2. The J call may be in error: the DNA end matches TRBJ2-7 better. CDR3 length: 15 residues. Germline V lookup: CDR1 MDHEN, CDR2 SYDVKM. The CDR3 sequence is CASSTGTSGRGEQYF. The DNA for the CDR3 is TGTGCCAGCAGTACCGGGACTAGCGGGAGGGGCGAGCAGTACTTC.

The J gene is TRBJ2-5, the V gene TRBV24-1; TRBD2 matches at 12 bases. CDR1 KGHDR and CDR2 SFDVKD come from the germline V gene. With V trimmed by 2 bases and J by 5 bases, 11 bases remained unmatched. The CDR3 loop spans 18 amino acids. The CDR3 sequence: CATSDSEASGRARETQYF. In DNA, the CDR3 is TGTGCCACCAGTGATTCCGAGGCTAGCGGGAGGGCGCGTGAGACCCAGTACTTC.